These 27 T cell receptor beta chains came from one sample sequenced in a study of cytomegalovirus exposure and HLA in healthy donors. PCR involved 60 Vbeta and 13 Jbeta primers. Assay: immunoSEQ multiplex PCR; the TCRdb copy retains only in-frame clones and omits some. The sample carries around 110,000 clones, around 81% recorded once. Material: PBMCs. Every receptor here comes from a woman aged 25 to 39 in good health and CMV-seronegative.

The chain is built from TRBV19 and TRBJ2-4; unclear D gene. The CDR3 sequence is 12 residues long. V was cut by 5 bases and J by 7 bases, with 9 bases left in between. Germline V gives CDR1 LNHDA, CDR2 SQIVND (reference sequence). CDR3 protein: CASSPNLNIQYF. CDR3 nucleotides: TGTGCCAGTAGTCCGAACTTGAACATTCAGTACTTC.

The rearrangement uses TRBV5-1 and TRBJ1-2, with D uncertain. This CDR3 contains 12 residues. Trimming removed 0 bases from V and 8 bases from J, with 8 bases in between. The germline V gene has CDR1 SGHRS and CDR2 YFSETQ. CDR3 protein: CASSLDQEGYTF. CDR3 nucleotides: TGCGCCAGCAGCTTGGACCAAGAGGGCTACACCTTC. Variable domain in full (rest from reference TRBV5-1 and TRBJ1-2): KAGVTQTPRYLIKTRGQQVTLSCSPISGHRSVSWYQQTPGQGLQFLFEYFSETQRNKGNFPGRFSGRQFSNSRSEMNVSTLELGDSALYLCASSLDQEGYTFGSGTRLTVV.

The CDR3 sequence: CASSPGQAVLYEQYF. The CDR3 DNA is TGTGCCAGCAGCCCCGGACAGGCGGTCCTATACGAGCAGTACTTC. V usage is TRBV14 and J usage is TRBJ2-7, with 7 bases that match TRBD1. CDR1 is SGHDN and CDR2 is FVKESK in the germline V gene. This CDR3 contains 15 residues. Losses at the gene ends were 4 bases for V and 4 bases for J; bases not matched to a gene: 10. The whole variable domain, remainder taken from reference TRBV14 and TRBJ2-7, is EAGVTQFPSHSVIEKGQTVTLRCDPISGHDNLYWYRRVMGKEIKFLLHFVKESKQDESGMPNNRFLAERTGGTYSTLKVQPAELEDSGVYFCASSPGQAVLYEQYFGPGTRLTVT.

The chain couples TRBV7-6 to TRBJ2-1; the D gene is possibly TRBD2 (7 bases). Germline V CDR1 and CDR2: SGHVS, FNYEAQ. CDR3 length: 16 amino acids. The V end lost 5 bases, the J end lost 2 bases, and 16 bases lay between the germline ends. The CDR3 bases are TGTGCCAGCAGCCTCGATGGGGGGGCACCCTACAATGAGCAGTTCTTC. Amino acids: CASSLDGGAPYNEQFF.

V is TRBV23-1 and J is TRBJ2-2, with 10 bases lining up with TRBD2. TRBV23-1 counts as an open reading frame of uncertain function. CDR3 length equals 22 residues. V shed 4 bases and J 3 bases; nucleotides not matched to a gene: 23. The CDR3 protein is CASSRMEGLAGVKIAYTGELFF. The CDR3 region has the DNA TGCGCCAGCAGTCGAATGGAGGGGCTAGCGGGAGTAAAGATCGCTTACACCGGGGAGCTGTTTTTT.

This chain joins TRBV28 and TRBJ1-4; 7 bases map to TRBD1. CDR1 MDHEN and CDR2 SYDVKM come from the germline V gene. V trimming: 5 bases; J trimming: 2 bases; junction bases outside the gene matches: 8. The CDR3 is made up of 16 amino acids. Here the CDR3 DNA reads TGTGCCAGCAGTGGGGACAGAGGATCCACTAATGAAAAACTGTTTTTT. The encoded protein is CASSGDRGSTNEKLFF. The full variable domain, with the rest looked up from reference TRBV28 and TRBJ1-4, is DVKVTQSSRYLVKRTGEKVFLECVQDMDHENMFWYRQDPGLGLRLIYFSYDVKMKEKGDIPEGYSVSREKKERFSLILESASTNQTSMYLCASSGDRGSTNEKLFFGSGTQLSVL.

The chain employs TRBV5-1 and TRBJ2-7; 7 bases are a match to TRBD1. Germline V lookup: CDR1 SGHRS, CDR2 YFSETQ. The CDR3 spans 13 residues. Unmatched junction bases numbered 4, after V lost 2 bases and J lost 5 bases. The CDR3 DNA reads TGCGCCAGCAGCTTACAGGGGCGGCACGAGCAGTACTTC. Translating it yields CASSLQGRHEQYF. The full variable domain, with the rest looked up from reference TRBV5-1 and TRBJ2-7, is KAGVTQTPRYLIKTRGQQVTLSCSPISGHRSVSWYQQTPGQGLQFLFEYFSETQRNKGNFPGRFSGRQFSNSRSEMNVSTLELGDSALYLCASSLQGRHEQYFGPGTRLTVT.

The rearrangement links TRBV6-6 to TRBJ1-5; 8 bases are shared with TRBD1. Trimming at V came to 4 bases and at J to 0 bases, leaving 2 bases not matched to a gene. Germline CDR1 reads MNHNY; CDR2 reads SVGAGI (reference sequence). The CDR3 loop spans 15 amino acids. The CDR3 DNA sequence: TGTGCCAGCAGTTTCGGGACAGGTAGCAATCAGCCCCAGCATTTT. Translation gives CASSFGTGSNQPQHF.

The chain combines TRBV5-1 with TRBJ2-1; 11 nucleotides agree with TRBD2. Germline CDR1 is SGHRS and CDR2 is YFSETQ. With V trimmed by 2 bases and J by 8 bases, 21 bases remained unmatched. The CDR3 sequence is 20 residues long. This chain's CDR3 is CASSFDRVIAGGPSGHEQFF. CDR3 sequence (DNA): TGCGCCAGCAGCTTCGACAGGGTAATAGCGGGAGGGCCCTCCGGACATGAGCAGTTCTTC.

Only a few counts were recorded for this clone. This rearrangement joins TRBV27 to TRBJ2-3, with 7 bases fitting TRBD2. The CDR3 is 15 residues long. The V gene's germline CDR1 is MNHEY and CDR2 SMNVEV (reference sequence). The V segment lost 2 bases and the J segment 2 bases; nucleotides outside the gene matches: 4. This chain's CDR3 is CASSLLAGATDTQYF. In nucleotides, the CDR3 is TGTGCCAGCAGTTTACTTGCGGGAGCCACAGATACGCAGTATTTT.

This chain connects TRBV7-8 to TRBJ2-4, with a tentative D call TRBD1 (5 bases). V shed 5 bases and J shed 8 bases, with 19 bases lying between them. CDR3 length: 15 residues. Germline lookup yields CDR1 SGHVS and CDR2 FQNEAQ. The CDR3 DNA follows: TGTGCCAGCAGCCCTCTCCAGGGCCCTTCCCACATTCAGTACTTC. Its protein product is CASSPLQGPSHIQYF. Full variable domain (missing parts from reference TRBV7-8 and TRBJ2-4): GAGVSQSPRYKVAKRGQDVALRCDPISGHVSLFWYQQALGQGPEFLTYFQNEAQLDKSGLPSDRFFAERPEGSVSTLKIQRTQQEDSAVYLCASSPLQGPSHIQYFGAGTRLSVL.

This clone was recorded only once. The chain employs TRBV6-5 and TRBJ2-5, with 11 bases fitting TRBD1. CDR3 length equals 15 residues. Germline CDR1 and CDR2: MNHEY and SVGAGI. V lost 6 bases, J lost 2 bases, and 5 bases stayed unmatched. The CDR3 sequence: CASRTGTGGQETQYF. For the CDR3, the DNA is TGTGCCAGCAGGACCGGGACAGGGGGACAAGAGACCCAGTACTTC.

The chain links TRBV18 to TRBJ2-6; D possibly corresponds to TRBD2 (7 bases). The CDR3 covers 17 residues. Germline V lookup: CDR1 KGHSH, CDR2 LQKENI. With 3 bases removed from V and 0 bases from J, the gap between germline ends came to 12 bases. CDR3 nucleotides: TGTGCCAGCTCACCCCTAGCGGACAGCTCTGGGGCCAACGTCCTGACTTTC. Translating gives CASSPLADSSGANVLTF.

This chain joins TRBV6-1 and TRBJ2-3; 7 positions match TRBD2. There are 16 residues in the CDR3. The ends lost 2 bases at V and 0 bases at J; junction bases unmatched: 5. The germline CDR1 and CDR2 sequences are MNHNS and SASEGT. The CDR3 is CASSERSSGSTDTQYF. The CDR3 bases are TGTGCCAGCAGTGAAAGGAGTAGCGGGAGCACAGATACGCAGTATTTT.

The rearrangement links TRBV29-1 to TRBJ2-7, with 13 bases fitting TRBD2. Germline V gene sequence: CDR1 SQVTM, CDR2 ANQGSEA. The CDR3 extends over 16 amino acids. The J segment lost 3 bases and the V segment lost 6 bases, leaving 11 bases of the junction unmatched. In DNA, the CDR3 is TGCAGCGTCCCCGCCTCCGGGACTAGCGGGGTCTACGAGCAGTACTTC. Translated: CSVPASGTSGVYEQYF.

This clone has more than one count but fewer than ten. This chain uses TRBV7-2 with TRBJ1-2, with 8 bases lining up with TRBD1. Germline CDR1 is SGHTA and CDR2 is FQGNSA. This CDR3 has 16 residues. The V gene end was trimmed by 1 base and the J gene end by 8 bases; junction bases not matched to a gene: 12. DNA of the CDR3: TGTGCCAGCAGCTTAGATACAGGGGGTGGACGGGGAGGCTACACCTTC. This sequence encodes CASSLDTGGGRGGYTF.

J is TRBJ2-5 and V is TRBV27; 8 nucleotides match TRBD2. The germline V gene encodes CDR1 MNHEY and CDR2 SMNVEV (reference sequence). The CDR3 runs 13 residues. After removal of 9 bases from V and 9 bases from J, the junction contained 12 bases not matched to a gene. The CDR3, as DNA: TGTGCCAGTCGGAGCGGGAGTGTTGGGGCCCAGTACTTC. It encodes CASRSGSVGAQYF.

The chain couples TRBV27 to TRBJ2-1; 8 bases are shared with TRBD2. The junction had 11 bases not matched to a gene; V was cut back by 8 bases and J by 8 bases. CDR3 length: 14 amino acids. CDR1 is MNHEY, CDR2 SMNVEV, per germline (reference sequence). The CDR3 reads CASGEGLEGDEQFF. Written as DNA, the CDR3 is TGTGCCAGCGGGGAGGGACTAGAGGGCGATGAGCAGTTCTTC.

This rearrangement joins TRBV7-3 to TRBJ2-1, with D perhaps TRBD1 (5 bases). The CDR3 is 11 amino acids. Trimming took off 5 bases at V and 7 bases at J, with 6 bases between the two ends. Germline assignment: CDR1 SGHTA and CDR2 FQGTGA. The DNA of the CDR3 is TGTGCCAGCAGCCCAGGGAATGAGCAGTTCTTC. Amino acids: CASSPGNEQFF.

This sequence joins TRBV27 and TRBJ2-5, with 10 bases that match TRBD2. The J call may be faulty, since TRBJ2-7 better matches the DNA end. Germline CDR1 and CDR2: MNHEY and SMNVEV (reference sequence). The CDR3 loop spans 14 amino acids. This CDR3 reads CASSPAGGPYEQYF. Here the CDR3 DNA reads TGTGCCAGCAGTCCAGCGGGAGGGCCCTACGAGCAGTACTTC.

This chain links TRBV11-2 with TRBJ2-7; D gene unclear. V was shortened by 0 bases and J by 4 bases, with 13 bases between the two germline ends. The germline CDR1 and CDR2 sequences are SGHAT and FQNNGV. The CDR3 consists of 15 residues. The CDR3 region is CASSLEAGPRYEQYF. The CDR3, as DNA: TGTGCCAGCAGCTTAGAGGCAGGTCCCCGTTACGAGCAGTACTTC.

The chain uses TRBV4-2 and TRBJ1-2; 7 bases line up with TRBD1. This CDR3 contains 15 residues. The V segment lost 4 bases and the J segment 5 bases; nucleotides outside the gene matches: 10. Germline loops: CDR1 LGHNA, CDR2 YNFKEQ. In DNA form, the CDR3 reads TGTGCCAGCAGCCCAGCGGGGGAGGGGGCGTATGGCTACACCTTC. Translated, it gives CASSPAGEGAYGYTF.

The J gene is TRBJ2-5, the V gene TRBV10-1; 7 nucleotides line up with TRBD2. The J call is uncertain, as TRBJ2-7 better fits the DNA end. The CDR3 sequence is 15 residues long. In germline, CDR1 is WNHNN, CDR2 SYGVQD (reference sequence). The CDR3 region has the DNA TGCGCCAGCAGTGAAGGCGCGGGAGTTCGCTACGAGCAGTACTTC. It yields the protein CASSEGAGVRYEQYF.

The rearrangement uses TRBV5-8 and TRBJ2-3, with D perhaps matching TRBD1 (5 bases). There are 15 residues in the CDR3. Germline lookup yields CDR1 SGHTS and CDR2 YDEGEE. Deletions cut 3 bases from V and 2 bases from J, with 13 bases between. The CDR3 spells CASSSPRQLTDTQYF. The CDR3 nucleotides are TGTGCCAGCAGCTCCCCGCGACAGCTCACAGATACGCAGTATTTT.

The genes are TRBV28 and TRBJ2-7; 8 bases are a match to TRBD2. J lost 3 bases, V lost 4 bases, and 11 bases had no gene match. Germline CDR1 reads MDHEN; CDR2 reads SYDVKM. The CDR3 contains 16 residues. CDR3: CASSSAMAGGGYEQYF. CDR3 coding DNA: TGTGCCAGCAGTTCAGCCATGGCGGGAGGAGGCTACGAGCAGTACTTC.

The rearrangement uses TRBV10-3 and TRBJ1-1; a possible D gene is TRBD1 (5 bases). This CDR3 spans 14 amino acids. The germline gives CDR1 ENHRY, CDR2 SYGVKD. Trimming stripped 5 bases from V and 3 bases from J, with 13 bases between. CDR3 coding DNA: TGTGCCATCAGTCAGGGCGGTCAGGACACTGAAGCTTTCTTT. Encoded protein: CAISQGGQDTEAFF.

The rearrangement links TRBV11-2 to TRBJ2-3; D call uncertain. Trimming removed 6 bases from V and 6 bases from J, with 10 bases in between. This CDR3 has 12 amino acids. Germline V lookup: CDR1 SGHAT, CDR2 FQNNGV. The CDR3 DNA sequence: TGTGCCAGCAGTTTAACTATGGATACGCAGTATTTT. This sequence encodes CASSLTMDTQYF.